This TCR beta chain was retrieved from a study of T-cell reconstitution after alpha-beta-depleted transplantation in children (dated by TCRdb to 2015 to 2016). Some background on the complete study: Using TCR repertoire profiling, the study followed T-cell immune reconstitution in a quantitative way in children after TCRalphabeta/CD19-depleted allogeneic hematopoietic cell transplantation. What the study reported, not specific to this receptor: Over the following months the frequencies of hyperexpanded clones went down, and after one year T-cell counts and TCRbeta diversity were mostly credited to newly produced T cells. The high TCRbeta diversity at day 60 in some patients was ascribed to recipient T cells and intrathymic progenitors that had survived conditioning. Apparently early alphabetaT-cell count recovery about two months after transplant reportedly relied on only several hundred rapidly expanded clones derived from non-depleted graft cells.

From the cysteine through the phenylalanine, the CDR3 covers 14 amino acids. Kept here is only the CDR3 DNA, which spans 42 bases and is read in frame from base 1. Trimming costs V 1 base and J 4 bases, and their ends lie 11 bases apart. Looking up the germline V gene (reference sequence) yields CDR1 DFQATT and CDR2 SNEGSKA. The time point label for this specimen denotes: day 60 (about 2 months) after transplantation. The sample's treatment or condition, from its label and the paper: allogeneic hematopoietic cell transplantation with graft depleted of TCRalphabeta T cells and CD19 B cells. The children who served as transplant recipients had been given grafts of TCRalphabeta/CD19-depleted allogeneic hematopoietic cells. The library was made by PCR. The listed sequencing device is Illumina HiSeq 2500. Molecular barcoding was employed in the preparation of TCR libraries, with unique molecular identifiers being used to normalize TCRbeta repertoire quantification. The public reads were quality trimmed at Q25 with fastp and then assembled into clones with MiXCR by TCRdb, keeping productive beta chains. Each CDR3 protein gets just one entry, which takes the most common genes and DNA from the rows behind it. This sample gives some 48,000 distinct CDR3 sequences in total; less than 6% of them show up just once. The ten largest clones represent over 25% of the sample.

This clonotype was seen at least ten times. Its antigen remains unidentified. One base away there is no much larger clone; base qualities are not given. In this chain, TRBV20-1 is recombined with TRBJ1-5; the D gene remains uncertain. The sequence was obtained from a female patient aged 2-15 years who had a stem cell transplant for aplastic anemia, so the T cells may come from the graft donor. The starting material was PBMCs, mostly from graft donor cells, obtained 60 days after TCRalphabeta/CD19-depleted stem cell transplant. The CDR3 protein: CSARGYDPNQPQHF. The DNA sequence reads TGCAGTGCTAGAGGCTATGACCCAAATCAGCCCCAGCATTTT.